These 26 T cell receptor beta chains came from one sample sequenced in a study of T-cell memory formation after mild COVID-19. TCRdb used MiXCR to reprocess the 5' RACE reads, holding one entry per CDR3 protein. The sample lists some 100,000 distinct CDR3 sequences; over 8.5% were seen once. The sample was PBMCs or a T cell subset sorted from them (not recorded which). These receptors came from a man aged 18 to 30 who had mild COVID-19 (a few samples of this study predate the infection). Cell type and time point are not known.

The gene calls are TRBV20-1 and TRBJ2-7; 7 bases match TRBD2. V trimming: 6 bases; J trimming: 0 bases; junction bases outside the gene matches: 8. CDR3 length equals 14 residues. Looked up from germline, CDR1 is DFQATT and CDR2 is SNEGSKA (reference sequence). DNA for the CDR3: TGCAGTGCAAGCGGGACGGCGAGCTCCTACGAGCAGTACGTC. It encodes CSASGTASSYEQYV.

This clonotype was counted between two and nine times. The chain links TRBV7-2 to TRBJ2-3, with D perhaps matching TRBD1 or TRBD2 (5 bases each). Deletions cut 1 base from V and 3 bases from J, with 14 bases between. Per germline, CDR1 SGHTA and CDR2 FQGNSA. The CDR3 consists of 16 residues. CDR3 nucleotide sequence: TGTGCCAGCAGCTTAGTCTCGGGGCGGATTACAGATACGCAGTATTTT. Its protein product is CASSLVSGRITDTQYF. The entire variable domain, with the rest obtained from reference TRBV7-2 and TRBJ2-3, is as follows: GAGVSQSPSNKVTEKGKDVELRCDPISGHTALYWYRQSLGQGLEFLIYFQGNSAPDKSGLPSDRFSAERTGGSVSTLTIQRTQQEDSAVYLCASSLVSGRITDTQYFGPGTRLTVL.

This clonotype was found a few times. The CDR3 protein is CASSRQGITDTQYF. DNA for the CDR3: TGTGCCAGCAGCCGACAGGGAATCACAGATACGCAGTATTTT. The chain has TRBV7-6 and TRBJ2-3, with 7 bases fitting TRBD1. The CDR3 runs 14 residues. Losses at the gene ends were 5 bases for V and 2 bases for J; bases not matched to a gene: 4. Germline CDR1 reads SGHVS; CDR2 reads FNYEAQ.

This clonotype was counted between two and nine times. This rearrangement joins TRBV5-1 to TRBJ1-1; D is undetermined. From germline, CDR1 is SGHRS and CDR2 YFSETQ. The CDR3 has 13 amino acids. Trimming shortened V by 5 bases and J by 0 bases, and 8 bases separated the two germline ends. The CDR3 DNA sequence: TGCGCCAGCAGACTGGGCATGAACACTGAAGCTTTCTTT. Its protein product is CASRLGMNTEAFF.

The rearrangement links TRBV7-9 to TRBJ2-7; D not resolved. Trimming removed 5 bases from V and 3 bases from J, with 8 bases in between. The CDR3 is 12 amino acids. Germline V gene data show CDR1 as SEHNR and CDR2 as FQNEAQ (reference sequence). CDR3 protein: CASSQTIYEQYF. The CDR3 coding sequence is TGTGCCAGCAGCCAGACGATCTACGAGCAGTACTTC.

This chain joins TRBV4-1 and TRBJ2-7; 7 bases match TRBD2. From germline, CDR1 is MGHRA and CDR2 YSYEKL. Trimming removed 3 bases from V and 0 bases from J; junction bases left unmatched: 2. This CDR3 spans 14 amino acids. The CDR3 DNA reads as TGCGCCAGCAGCCAGGGAGGGAGCTCCTACGAGCAGTACGTC. Amino acid sequence: CASSQGGSSYEQYV.

The chain employs TRBV27 and TRBJ1-6; D perhaps matches TRBD1 (5 bases). Germline assignment: CDR1 MNHEY and CDR2 SMNVEV (reference sequence). Trimming pared 5 bases from V and 7 bases from J, leaving 12 bases between. The CDR3 totals 14 residues. CDR3 in DNA: TGTGCCAGCAGTCGGTACGGGGGGAATTCACCCCTCCACTTT. Translating it yields CASSRYGGNSPLHF.

The chain couples TRBV20-1 to TRBJ2-7; D gene ambiguous. CDR1 and CDR2 from the germline V gene are DFQATT and SNEGSKA (reference sequence). V lost 5 bases and J 1 base, leaving 12 bases between the germline ends. This CDR3 is built from 13 residues. This CDR3 reads CSALTVRSYEQYF. DNA for the CDR3: TGCAGTGCTCTTACGGTGAGGTCCTACGAGCAGTACTTC.

The chain carries TRBV20-1 and TRBJ1-6; the D is unclear. The V end was cut by 0 bases, the J end by 6 bases, with 21 bases between. CDR3 length: 18 amino acids. CDR1 is DFQATT, CDR2 SNEGSKA, per germline (reference sequence). The CDR3 reads CSARDVRFSRVFNSPLHF. The CDR3, as DNA: TGCAGTGCTAGAGACGTCCGCTTCTCTAGGGTGTTTAATTCACCCCTCCACTTT.

This clonotype was observed a handful of times. The J gene is TRBJ1-1, the V gene TRBV6-5, with 8 bases aligning to TRBD1. The junction had 7 bases not matched to a gene; V was cut back by 0 bases and J by 7 bases. The CDR3 runs 15 residues. Germline CDR1 is MNHEY and CDR2 is SVGAGI. CDR3 residues: CASSYSRTGMGEAFF. The DNA for the CDR3 is TGTGCCAGCAGTTACTCTCGGACAGGGATGGGTGAAGCTTTCTTT.

The gene calls are TRBV4-1 and TRBJ2-7, with D unclear. This CDR3 has 13 residues. With 1 base removed from V and 3 bases from J, the gap between germline ends came to 7 bases. The germline V gene encodes CDR1 MGHRA and CDR2 YSYEKL. The CDR3 sequence: CASSQADGYEQYF. In nucleotides, the CDR3 is TGCGCCAGCAGCCAAGCGGACGGCTACGAGCAGTACTTC.

This clonotype was seen more than once but under ten times. This sequence joins TRBV12-3 or TRBV12-4 and TRBJ1-4, with 10 bases identical to TRBD1. V gave up 6 bases and J gave up 8 bases; unmatched junction bases: 12. There are 16 residues in the CDR3. The CDR3 bases are TGTGCCAGCAGCTTTCGACAGGGGGCGTCTTGGGAAAAACTGTTTTTT. This sequence encodes CASSFRQGASWEKLFF.

The sample holds a few counts of this clonotype. The gene calls are TRBV7-3 and TRBJ2-3; D could derive from TRBD1 or TRBD2 (5 bases each). The CDR3 spans 13 residues. The germline gives CDR1 SGHTA, CDR2 FQGTGA. Trimming removed 2 bases from V and 4 bases from J, with 7 bases in between. The CDR3 sequence is CASSLQGADTQYF. As DNA, the CDR3 is TGTGCCAGCAGCTTACAGGGAGCAGATACGCAGTATTTT.

The chain combines TRBV24-1 with TRBJ2-1, with 11 positions matching TRBD2. CDR1 and CDR2 from the germline V gene are KGHDR and SFDVKD. With 2 bases clipped from V and 6 bases from J, the junction kept 2 bases outside the gene matches. This CDR3 spans 15 amino acids. The CDR3 spells CATSDYTSGSNEQFF. CDR3 nucleotide sequence: TGTGCCACCAGTGATTACACTAGCGGGAGCAATGAGCAGTTCTTC.

This clonotype has just a few counts. J is TRBJ2-2 and V is TRBV12-3 or TRBV12-4; 12 positions agree with TRBD2. The junction had 13 bases not matched to a gene; V was cut back by 7 bases and J by 7 bases. The CDR3 consists of 17 residues. The CDR3, as DNA: TGTGCCAGCACTTCTCGCCTAGCGGGGGGGCCCTTCGGGGAGCTGTTTTTT. Amino acids: CASTSRLAGGPFGELFF.

In its sample, this clonotype was seen a few times. The chain is built from TRBV9 and TRBJ2-7; 11 bases fit TRBD1. V lost 4 bases to trimming and J lost 0 bases; unmatched junction nucleotides: 3. This CDR3 spans 15 amino acids. Germline CDR1 and CDR2: SGDLS and YYNGEE. In nucleotides, the CDR3 is TGTGCCAGCAGCAGGGACAGGGGGACCTCCTACGAGCAGTACTTC. This encodes CASSRDRGTSYEQYF.

This clonotype was found many times. This chain connects TRBV5-1 to TRBJ2-7; D is possibly TRBD1 (5 bases). The CDR3 runs 13 residues. Germline-derived CDR1 and CDR2 are SGHRS and YFSETQ. V was shortened by 0 bases and J by 5 bases, with 9 bases between the two germline ends. The CDR3: CASSLAGHHEQYV. The CDR3 DNA follows: TGCGCCAGCAGCTTGGCAGGGCACCACGAGCAGTACGTC.

This clonotype was observed a few times. The V and J genes are TRBV5-1 and TRBJ2-7; a weak D match, TRBD1 (6 bases). Germline V lookup: CDR1 SGHRS, CDR2 YFSETQ. V lost 4 bases and J lost 6, with 17 bases in between. The length of the CDR3 is 14 residues. Here the CDR3 DNA reads TGCGCCAGCAGCCCACAGGGTTCGGACCGCGAGCAGTACTTC. Translation: CASSPQGSDREQYF. The complete variable domain, with remaining parts taken from reference TRBV5-1 and TRBJ2-7, reads KAGVTQTPRYLIKTRGQQVTLSCSPISGHRSVSWYQQTPGQGLQFLFEYFSETQRNKGNFPGRFSGRQFSNSRSEMNVSTLELGDSALYLCASSPQGSDREQYFGPGTRLTVT.

This clonotype occurred a few times. J is TRBJ2-5 and V is TRBV6-2 or TRBV6-3; 8 bases agree with TRBD1. With V trimmed by 10 bases and J by 1 base, 5 bases remained unmatched. CDR1 MNHEY and CDR2 SVGEGT come from the germline V gene. CDR3 length: 13 amino acids. Here the CDR3 DNA reads TGTGCCACCACGGGACAGGCCCAAGAGACCCAGTACTTC. It is translated as CATTGQAQETQYF.

Ten or more counts support this clonotype. The V gene is TRBV7-9, the J gene TRBJ2-1; D is uncertain. V lost 6 bases and J lost 10, with 13 bases in between. CDR3 length: 12 amino acids. The germline CDR1 and CDR2 sequences are SEHNR and FQNEAQ (reference sequence). In DNA, the CDR3 is TGTGCCAGCAGATACAGCTTGGAAGAGCAGTTCTTC. This translates into CASRYSLEEQFF.

The table lists this clonotype with a few counts. The rearrangement joins TRBV9 to TRBJ2-1; TRBD1 matches 7 bases. The CDR3 runs to 17 residues. V gave up 0 bases and J gave up 6 bases; unmatched junction bases: 12. Looked up from germline, CDR1 is SGDLS and CDR2 is YYNGEE. The CDR3 is CASSVGGGDAEGNEQFF. For the CDR3, the DNA is TGTGCCAGCAGCGTAGGAGGGGGCGACGCTGAGGGCAATGAGCAGTTCTTC.

This clonotype was seen ten or more times. The chain carries TRBV10-3 and TRBJ2-2; D could derive from TRBD1 or TRBD2 (5 bases each). The CDR3 runs 15 residues. Germline CDR1 reads ENHRY; CDR2 reads SYGVKD. V dropped 6 bases and J dropped 0 bases, with 11 bases sitting between them. The CDR3 is CAIREDTSNTGELFF. The DNA for the CDR3 is TGTGCCATCAGGGAGGACACTTCGAACACCGGGGAGCTGTTTTTT.

The chain combines TRBV27 with TRBJ1-1; unclear D gene. The CDR3 covers 13 residues. Trimming took 3 bases from V and 7 from J, leaving 12 bases between them. CDR1 is MNHEY and CDR2 is SMNVEV in the germline V gene (reference sequence). The CDR3 nucleotides read TGTGCCAGCAGTTTTGGTTCCCCGGGTGAAGCTTTCTTT. Encoded protein: CASSFGSPGEAFF.

This clonotype was seen more than once but under ten times. The rearrangement links TRBV29-1 to TRBJ2-5; perhaps TRBD1 as D (5 bases). Germline V CDR1 and CDR2: SQVTM, ANQGSEA. Trimming stripped 1 base from V and 5 bases from J, with 14 bases between. The CDR3 runs 14 residues. The chain's CDR3 is CSVEAQGYWETQYF. In DNA, the CDR3 is TGCAGCGTTGAAGCCCAGGGCTATTGGGAGACCCAGTACTTC.

This clonotype was detected a few times. The CDR3 DNA reads as TGCGCCAGCAGCTTGACACCGGCCGGGTTAAGGAACACCATATATTTT. This encodes CASSLTPAGLRNTIYF. The chain carries TRBV5-1 and TRBJ1-3, with no clear D. Germline V gene data show CDR1 as SGHRS and CDR2 as YFSETQ. CDR3 size: 16 residues. V was clipped by 1 base and J by 7 bases, with 18 bases between them.

This clonotype has more than one count but fewer than ten. This sequence joins TRBV7-4 and TRBJ1-1; no reliable D call. The CDR3 is 16 residues long. Germline lookup yields CDR1 SGHVT and CDR2 SQSDAQ. V was shortened by 2 bases and J by 2 bases, with 15 bases between the two germline ends. The CDR3 DNA is TGTGCCAGCAGCTTACAGCGGACGGACTATAACACTGAAGCTTTCTTT. Its protein is CASSLQRTDYNTEAFF. Full variable domain (remainder filled in from reference TRBV7-4 and TRBJ1-1): GAGVSQSPRYKVAKRGRDVALRCDSISGHVTLYWYRQTLGQGSEVLTYSQSDAQRDKSGRPSGRFSAERPERSVSTLKIQRTEQGDSAVYLCASSLQRTDYNTEAFFGQGTRLTVV.